The 13 T cell receptor beta chains given below trace back to one sample, sequenced in a study of identical twins. MiXCR, run by TCRdb on the 5' RACE reads, gives a single entry per CDR3 protein. The repertoire holds 1.5 million to 2 million distinct CDR3 sequences, 32% seen once, with 0.27% in the top ten. The sequencing input was cord blood. Receptors originate from a newborn girl in good health.

There are many counts of this clonotype. The J gene is TRBJ2-1, the V gene TRBV29-1; TRBD1 matches at 9 bases. Germline CDR1 reads SQVTM; CDR2 reads ANQGSEA. Trimming took 7 bases from V and 3 from J; bases not matched to a gene: 10. The CDR3 runs 15 residues. As DNA, the CDR3 is TGCAGCGCACCAAATCGGGACAGGGTCTACAATGAGCAGTTCTTC. This encodes CSAPNRDRVYNEQFF.

The chain carries TRBV6-1 and TRBJ1-2; TRBD1 is a possible D gene (5 bases). Germline CDR1 is MNHNS and CDR2 is SASEGT. Trimming left V 4 bases short and J 6 bases short, with 12 bases between. This CDR3 is built from 13 residues. The CDR3 region is CASSVMGEDGYTF. DNA for the CDR3: TGTGCCAGCAGTGTTATGGGGGAAGATGGCTACACCTTC.

The CDR3 coding sequence is TGTGCCAGCAGTAGCTACGGCGGGTACGCTTTCTTT. Protein: CASSSYGGYAFF. The rearrangement links TRBV12-3 or TRBV12-4 to TRBJ1-1; D unresolved. The length of the CDR3 is 12 residues. Trimming left V 5 bases short and J 11 bases short, with 15 bases between.

V is TRBV12-3 or TRBV12-4 and J is TRBJ1-5, with 7 bases aligning to TRBD1. The CDR3 is made up of 15 amino acids. Trimming removed 8 bases from V and 9 bases from J; junction bases left unmatched: 16. CDR3 DNA sequence: TGTGCCAGCGGGGCCGAGACAGGGACCAGTCGGCCCCAGCATTTT. It yields the protein CASGAETGTSRPQHF.

This clonotype has just a few counts. The CDR3 bases are TGTGCCAGCAGGCGAGGACAGGGATGGACTGAAGCTTTCTTT. This sequence encodes CASRRGQGWTEAFF. The chain joins TRBV27 to TRBJ1-1, with 8 bases identical to TRBD1. CDR3 length: 14 amino acids. Germline V gene sequence: CDR1 MNHEY, CDR2 SMNVEV (reference sequence). The junction had 8 bases not matched to a gene; V was cut back by 6 bases and J by 5 bases.

The CDR3 nucleotides read TGTGCCAGCAGTCAGGACAGCCGCTATGGCTACACCTTC. Encoded protein: CASSQDSRYGYTF. The chain is built from TRBV7-2 and TRBJ1-2; a possible D gene is TRBD1 (6 bases). The germline gives CDR1 SGHTA, CDR2 FQGNSA. The V end was cut by 6 bases, the J end by 4 bases, with 12 bases between. The CDR3 covers 13 residues.

V usage is TRBV20-1 and J usage is TRBJ1-1; D unclear. The germline CDR1 and CDR2 sequences are DFQATT and SNEGSKA (reference sequence). The CDR3 runs 14 residues. V was shortened by 1 base and J by 2 bases, with 11 bases between the two germline ends. CDR3 nucleotide sequence: TGCAGTGCTAGAGCATCCCCAGCCAACACTGAAGCTTTCTTT. This encodes CSARASPANTEAFF.

This clonotype has just a few counts. This chain uses TRBV9 with TRBJ2-7; D is perhaps TRBD2 (6 bases). This CDR3 has 15 amino acids. V lost 0 bases, J lost 4 bases, and 14 bases lay in between. Germline-derived CDR1 and CDR2 are SGDLS and YYNGEE. Here the CDR3 reads CASSVAASVIYEQYF. The CDR3 DNA sequence: TGTGCCAGCAGCGTAGCGGCTAGCGTTATATACGAGCAGTACTTC. Complete variable domain (other parts from reference TRBV9 and TRBJ2-7): DSGVTQTPKHLITATGQRVTLRCSPRSGDLSVYWYQQSLDQGLQFLIQYYNGEERAKGNILERFSAQQFPDLHSELNLSSLELGDSALYFCASSVAASVIYEQYFGPGTRLTVT.

This clonotype was detected only once. The CDR3 loop is CASRDSGNSYNEQFF. For the CDR3, the DNA is TGTGCCAGCAGAGATAGCGGGAACTCCTACAATGAGCAGTTCTTC. The chain is built from TRBV12-3 or TRBV12-4 and TRBJ2-1, with 8 bases identical to TRBD2. V lost 6 bases, J lost 0 bases, and 4 bases stayed unmatched. The CDR3 is 15 amino acids.

V gene TRBV3-1 combines with J gene TRBJ2-7; TRBD2 is a possible D gene (5 bases). Trimming cost V 1 base and J 0 bases, with 10 bases left between them. The CDR3 spans 15 residues. The V gene's germline CDR1 is LGHDT and CDR2 YNNKEL (reference sequence). The CDR3 here is CASSQVPSSSYEQYF. Written as DNA, the CDR3 is TGTGCCAGCAGCCAAGTTCCTAGCAGCTCCTACGAGCAGTACTTC.

The chain links TRBV3-1 to TRBJ2-7, with 10 bases fitting TRBD1. With 0 bases clipped from V and 2 bases from J, the junction kept 4 bases outside the gene matches. Germline V lookup: CDR1 LGHDT, CDR2 YNNKEL (reference sequence). This CDR3 has 16 residues. CDR3: CASSQDTGTGAYEQYF. The CDR3 nucleotides are TGTGCCAGCAGCCAAGATACGGGGACAGGGGCCTACGAGCAGTACTTC.

This clonotype occurred a few times. V is TRBV2 and J is TRBJ2-1, with 8 nucleotides matching TRBD2. V shed 5 bases and J 7 bases; nucleotides not matched to a gene: 7. Germline V lookup: CDR1 SNHLY, CDR2 FYNNEI. This CDR3 region has 14 residues. CDR3: CASSKGLERNEQFF. CDR3 in DNA: TGTGCCAGCAGTAAGGGACTAGAAAGGAATGAGCAGTTCTTC.

This clonotype occurred once. The chain has TRBV20-1 and TRBJ2-3; the match to TRBD2 covers 13 bases. V shed 3 bases, J shed 4 bases, and the junction held 4 bases outside the gene matches. This CDR3 is 15 amino acids long. The V gene's germline CDR1 is DFQATT and CDR2 SNEGSKA (reference sequence). CDR3 loop: CSASSGLAGADTQYF. As DNA, the CDR3 is TGCAGTGCTAGTTCCGGACTAGCGGGAGCAGATACGCAGTATTTT.